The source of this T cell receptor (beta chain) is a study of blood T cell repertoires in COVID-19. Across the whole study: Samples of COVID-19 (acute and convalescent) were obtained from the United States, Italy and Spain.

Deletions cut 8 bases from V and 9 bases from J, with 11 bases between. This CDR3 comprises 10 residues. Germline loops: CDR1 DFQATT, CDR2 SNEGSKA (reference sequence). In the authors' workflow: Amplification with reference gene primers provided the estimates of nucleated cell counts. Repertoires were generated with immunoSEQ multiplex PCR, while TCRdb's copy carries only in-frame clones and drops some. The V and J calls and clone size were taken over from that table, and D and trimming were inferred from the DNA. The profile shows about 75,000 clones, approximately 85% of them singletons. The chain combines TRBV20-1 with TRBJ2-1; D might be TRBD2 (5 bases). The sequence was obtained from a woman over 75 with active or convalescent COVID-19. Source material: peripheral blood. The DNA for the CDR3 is TGCAGTTCTGGACTTGTTGAGCAGTTCTTC. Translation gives CSSGLVEQFF.